This entry features one TCR beta chain sequence. The data were taken from a study of blood T cells in healthy people across ages. A second about 7 to 12 cycle PCR used barcoded and J-beta primers. A minimum of 2.5 million CDR3-containing paired-end reads was obtained for each sample. TCRdb used MiXCR to reprocess the 5' RACE reads, holding one entry per CDR3 protein. This table has over 1,500,000 distinct CDR3 sequences, about 49% appearing once. Donors were systemically healthy Caucasian individuals from Russia aged about 6 to 90 years. This CDR3 has 15 residues. CDR1 LNHNV and CDR2 YYDKDF come from the germline V gene (reference sequence). V gave up 4 bases and J gave up 8 bases; unmatched junction bases: 11.

Sequencing input: blood. The source is a woman between 35 and 50 years old in good health. The V gene is TRBV15, the J gene TRBJ1-2; TRBD1 aligns across 9 bases. The CDR3 nucleotides are TGTGCCACCAGCATGGACAGGGGATATTCTAGCGGCTACACCTTC. Protein product: CATSMDRGYSSGYTF. Looking up the rest from reference TRBV15 and TRBJ1-2 gives the full variable domain: DAMVIQNPRYQVTQFGKPVTLSCSQTLNHNVMYWYQQKSSQAPKLLFHYYDKDFNNEADTPDNFQSRRPNTSFCFLDIRSPGLGDTAMYLCATSMDRGYSSGYTFGSGTRLTVV.